One and the same sample provided the 27 T cell receptor beta chains below, sequenced in a study of identical twins. TCRdb reanalysed the 5' RACE reads using MiXCR and keeps one entry per CDR3 protein. The table records some 900,000 distinct CDR3 sequences, approximately 13% of them present only once. These sequences were also reported in another study, on yellow fever vaccine responses in identical twins.

The sequenced material came from PBMCs. These receptors originate from a woman between 18 and 30 years old in good health.

The rearrangement uses TRBV20-1 and TRBJ2-7, with D possibly TRBD2 on 5 matching bases. V lost 4 bases, J lost 0 bases, and 7 bases lay in between. Germline-derived CDR1 and CDR2 are DFQATT and SNEGSKA (reference sequence). The CDR3 contains 12 residues. The CDR3 DNA follows: TGCAGTGCTACCCGGGACTCCTACGAGCAGTACTTC. It is translated as CSATRDSYEQYF.

The CDR3 loop is CASSFWRAGTGELFF. For the CDR3, the DNA is TGTGCCAGCAGTTTCTGGCGGGCGGGAACCGGGGAGCTGTTTTTT. J is TRBJ2-2 and V is TRBV27; possibly TRBD2 for D (6 bases). Germline values: CDR1 MNHEY, CDR2 SMNVEV (reference sequence). The CDR3 is made up of 15 amino acids. V was cut by 3 bases and J by 5 bases, with 13 bases left in between.

The chain has TRBV15 and TRBJ2-7; D gene ambiguous. Germline V gives CDR1 LNHNV, CDR2 YYDKDF (reference sequence). This CDR3 has 13 residues. Trimming pared 0 bases from V and 4 bases from J, leaving 7 bases between. CDR3 in amino acids: CATSRDIGYEQYF. Here the CDR3 DNA reads TGTGCCACCAGCAGAGATATAGGATACGAGCAGTACTTC.

This clonotype was seen many times. Here the CDR3 DNA reads TGTGCCAGCAGCTTAGGGTCAGGGAATCTCGACGAGCAGTACTTC. This gives the protein CASSLGSGNLDEQYF. The rearrangement uses TRBV7-9 and TRBJ2-7; a weak D match, TRBD1 (5 bases). Trimming pared 1 base from V and 5 bases from J, leaving 15 bases between. Germline-derived CDR1 and CDR2 are SEHNR and FQNEAQ (reference sequence). CDR3 size: 15 residues. Using reference TRBV7-9 and TRBJ2-7 for the parts outside the CDR3, the full variable domain is DTGVSQNPRHKITKRGQNVTFRCDPISEHNRLYWYRQTLGQGPEFLTYFQNEAQLEKSRLLSDRFSAERPKGSFSTLEIQRTEQGDSAMYLCASSLGSGNLDEQYFGPGTRLTVT.

The sample holds a few counts of this clonotype. V usage is TRBV5-1 and J usage is TRBJ2-7; either TRBD1 or TRBD2 may supply D (5 bases each). Per the germline V gene, CDR1 is SGHRS and CDR2 is YFSETQ. V was cut by 0 bases and J by 6 bases, with 10 bases left in between. The CDR3 has 13 residues. CDR3 nucleotide sequence: TGCGCCAGCAGCTTGGTTCCAGGGACCGAGCAGTACTTC. Protein sequence: CASSLVPGTEQYF.

The chain recombines TRBV5-1 with TRBJ2-1, with 10 bases aligning to TRBD2. The J segment lost 7 bases and the V segment lost 4 bases, leaving 11 bases of the junction unmatched. Germline V gene data show CDR1 as SGHRS and CDR2 as YFSETQ. The CDR3 length is 16 residues. The CDR3 reads CASSPRTSGMRNEQFF. CDR3 DNA: TGCGCCAGCAGCCCCCGGACTAGCGGAATGAGAAATGAGCAGTTCTTC.

CDR3 residues: CASSLAGRIGELFF. The DNA for the CDR3 is TGTGCCAGCAGCCTCGCGGGGCGCATTGGGGAGCTGTTTTTT. The rearrangement uses TRBV14 and TRBJ2-2; maybe TRBD2 (6 bases). The ends were cut back, 4 bases at V and 8 bases at J, with 14 bases in the middle. The CDR3 consists of 14 residues. Germline CDR1 SGHDN, CDR2 FVKESK. Supplemented by reference TRBV14 and TRBJ2-2, the full variable domain reads EAGVTQFPSHSVIEKGQTVTLRCDPISGHDNLYWYRRVMGKEIKFLLHFVKESKQDESGMPNNRFLAERTGGTYSTLKVQPAELEDSGVYFCASSLAGRIGELFFGEGSRLTVL.

This clonotype was seen a few times. The chain is built from TRBV5-1 and TRBJ2-7, with 11 bases lining up with TRBD2. Trimming cost V 1 base and J 0 bases; bases outside gene matches: 3. CDR1 is SGHRS, CDR2 YFSETQ, per germline. This CDR3 has 16 amino acids. The CDR3 is CASSLTSGGRSYEQYF. CDR3 bases: TGCGCCAGCAGCTTGACTAGCGGGGGCCGCTCCTACGAGCAGTACTTC.

This clonotype has only a few counts. The chain couples TRBV28 to TRBJ1-1, with TRBD1 as a possible D gene (5 bases). Trimming stripped 5 bases from V and 4 bases from J, with 17 bases between. Germline CDR1 is MDHEN and CDR2 is SYDVKM. The length of the CDR3 is 15 residues. CDR3 sequence reads: CASSGPHDGGTEAFF. The CDR3 nucleotides read TGTGCCAGCAGTGGCCCCCACGACGGGGGCACTGAAGCTTTCTTT.

The chain recombines TRBV3-1 with TRBJ2-2; unclear D gene. Germline CDR1 LGHDT, CDR2 YNNKEL (reference sequence). The CDR3 runs to 14 residues. The V end lost 1 base, the J end lost 4 bases, and 7 bases lay between the germline ends. The CDR3 DNA is TGTGCCAGCAGCCAAGGAAAATTCACCGGGGAGCTGTTTTTT. Translating gives CASSQGKFTGELFF. The variable domain in full, with the rest retrieved from reference TRBV3-1 and TRBJ2-2, is DTAVSQTPKYLVTQMGNDKSIKCEQNLGHDTMYWYKQDSKKFLKIMFSYNNKELIINETVPNRFSPKSPDKAHLNLHINSLELGDSAVYFCASSQGKFTGELFFGEGSRLTVL.

Many counts were recorded for this clonotype. V and J are TRBV6-1 and TRBJ1-6, with TRBD1 as a possible D gene (5 bases). This CDR3 has 15 amino acids. Germline V gives CDR1 MNHNS, CDR2 SASEGT. V lost 7 bases and J lost 7, with 17 bases in between. CDR3 sequence: CASMPTGLGNSPLHF. The DNA of the CDR3 is TGTGCCAGCATGCCCACGGGGCTAGGCAATTCACCCCTCCACTTT.

This clonotype was seen more than once but under ten times. The genes are TRBV12-3 or TRBV12-4 and TRBJ1-6; D is ambiguous. V shed 3 bases and J shed 1 base, with 7 bases lying between them. This CDR3 is built from 15 residues. The CDR3 region has the DNA TGTGCCAGCAGTTTTGGCGCGTCCTATAATTCACCCCTCCACTTT. It is translated as CASSFGASYNSPLHF.

The table lists this clonotype with many counts. The chain combines TRBV15 with TRBJ2-1; TRBD1 might be the D (6 bases). This CDR3 is 14 amino acids long. V shed 7 bases and J shed 0 bases, with 10 bases lying between them. Germline lookup yields CDR1 LNHNV and CDR2 YYDKDF (reference sequence). Here the CDR3 DNA reads TGTGCCACCATGCGAGGGGGCTCCTACAATGAGCAGTTCTTC. This encodes CATMRGGSYNEQFF.

This clonotype was counted at least ten times. The rearrangement links TRBV12-3 or TRBV12-4 to TRBJ2-1; a weak D match, TRBD2 (5 bases). Trimming removed 1 base from V and 0 bases from J, with 10 bases in between. The CDR3 covers 16 residues. The CDR3 sequence is CASSLVHGVSYNEQFF. CDR3 coding DNA: TGTGCCAGCAGTTTAGTCCACGGGGTCTCCTACAATGAGCAGTTCTTC.

The genes are TRBV12-3 or TRBV12-4 and TRBJ1-4; D perhaps matches TRBD1 (6 bases). Trimming shortened V by 3 bases and J by 3 bases, and 11 bases separated the two germline ends. The CDR3 runs to 15 residues. The CDR3 DNA reads as TGTGCCAGCAGTTTGTGGGGGGCGGCTAATGAAAAACTGTTTTTT. This gives the protein CASSLWGAANEKLFF.

The rearrangement uses TRBV29-1 and TRBJ2-5, with 7 bases that match TRBD2. Trimming removed 6 bases from V and 5 bases from J; junction bases left unmatched: 15. Germline CDR1 is SQVTM and CDR2 is ANQGSEA. The length of the CDR3 is 15 residues. The CDR3, as DNA: TGCAGCGTGGGGAGGGCGGGATTGTATTCTGAGACCCAGTACTTC. Translated, it gives CSVGRAGLYSETQYF.

This clonotype was counted between two and nine times. The chain uses TRBV28 and TRBJ2-2, with D maybe TRBD2 (5 bases). This CDR3 has 14 amino acids. Germline CDR1 MDHEN, CDR2 SYDVKM. V was shortened by 3 bases and J by 4 bases, with 9 bases between the two germline ends. For the CDR3, the DNA is TGTGCCAGCAGTTTCCCTCGGGGCACCGGGGAGCTGTTTTTT. Protein product: CASSFPRGTGELFF. Full variable domain (missing parts from reference TRBV28 and TRBJ2-2): DVKVTQSSRYLVKRTGEKVFLECVQDMDHENMFWYRQDPGLGLRLIYFSYDVKMKEKGDIPEGYSVSREKKERFSLILESASTNQTSMYLCASSFPRGTGELFFGEGSRLTVL.

There are many counts of this clonotype. V is TRBV20-1 and J is TRBJ2-5; D remains ambiguous. The ends were cut back, 5 bases at V and 3 bases at J, with 10 bases in the middle. The CDR3 spans 12 residues. Per germline, CDR1 DFQATT and CDR2 SNEGSKA (reference sequence). The CDR3 region is CSAGPEKETQYF. The CDR3 DNA is TGCAGTGCTGGCCCGGAGAAAGAGACCCAGTACTTC.

The genes are TRBV20-1 and TRBJ2-1, with D possibly matching TRBD2 (6 bases). Trimming left V 5 bases short and J 8 bases short, with 16 bases between. CDR3 length: 13 residues. Germline V lookup: CDR1 DFQATT, CDR2 SNEGSKA (reference sequence). The CDR3 loop reads CSAPRLESDEQFF. The CDR3 coding sequence is TGCAGTGCTCCTCGACTAGAAAGCGATGAGCAGTTCTTC.

The chain uses TRBV12-3 or TRBV12-4 and TRBJ2-7; 9 nucleotides agree with TRBD1. CDR3 length equals 12 residues. The trim removed 10 bases at V and 6 bases at J, leaving 7 bases unmatched. The CDR3 region has the DNA TGTGCCACCGGGACAGGGCCCGGCGAGCAGTACTTC. Translating gives CATGTGPGEQYF.

The gene calls are TRBV6-6 and TRBJ1-2; possible D gene TRBD1, 5 bases. This CDR3 region has 12 residues. The germline gives CDR1 MNHNY, CDR2 SVGAGI (reference sequence). CDR3 region: CVSGTSIYGYTF. The CDR3 DNA follows: TGTGTCTCCGGGACGTCAATCTATGGCTACACCTTC.

This clonotype appeared a single time. This chain joins TRBV11-2 and TRBJ2-3; D is possibly TRBD2 (6 bases). V was shortened by 0 bases and J by 1 base, with 17 bases between the two germline ends. Germline lookup yields CDR1 SGHAT and CDR2 FQNNGV. The CDR3 has 18 amino acids. In DNA form, the CDR3 reads TGTGCCAGCAGCTTAGATCGGGTGAAGCGGGCCGGCACAGATACGCAGTATTTT. Protein product: CASSLDRVKRAGTDTQYF.

This clonotype was seen a handful of times. V and J are TRBV12-3 or TRBV12-4 and TRBJ2-5, with D unclear. The CDR3 is 15 residues long. V was trimmed by 3 bases and J by 2 bases, leaving 13 bases between them. CDR3 bases: TGTGCCAGCAGTTTTGGCAGCGCCGAACAAGAGACCCAGTACTTC. This sequence encodes CASSFGSAEQETQYF.

This clonotype showed up many times. This chain links TRBV5-1 with TRBJ2-1; no firm D call. CDR3 length: 13 amino acids. CDR1 SGHRS and CDR2 YFSETQ come from the germline V gene. V was cut by 0 bases and J by 8 bases, with 9 bases left in between. Here the CDR3 reads CASSLAPFDEQFF. CDR3 nucleotide sequence: TGCGCCAGCAGCTTGGCCCCTTTCGATGAGCAGTTCTTC.

V usage is TRBV7-6 and J usage is TRBJ2-2; D gene ambiguous. Germline V gene data show CDR1 as SGHVS and CDR2 as FNYEAQ. Trimming removed 3 bases at V and 0 bases at J, with 5 bases between. The CDR3 runs 14 residues. DNA of the CDR3: TGTGCCAGCAGCTTTCTTCCGAACACCGGGGAGCTGTTTTTT. Its translation: CASSFLPNTGELFF.

This clonotype was seen a few times. The gene calls are TRBV5-1 and TRBJ2-7; a possible D gene is TRBD2 (5 bases). The CDR3 loop spans 13 amino acids. The germline V and J ends were trimmed by 0 bases and 7 bases, with 11 bases remaining between them. Germline CDR1 SGHRS, CDR2 YFSETQ. The CDR3 protein is CASSLVTEREQYF. The CDR3 bases are TGCGCCAGCAGCTTGGTTACGGAGCGGGAGCAGTACTTC.

This rearrangement joins TRBV19 to TRBJ2-7; D unclear. From germline, CDR1 is LNHDA and CDR2 SQIVND (reference sequence). Trimming shortened V by 2 bases and J by 3 bases, and 14 bases separated the two germline ends. The CDR3 runs 15 residues. Here the CDR3 reads CASSISTDIRYEQYF. The CDR3 nucleotides are TGTGCCAGTAGTATATCCACAGATATACGCTACGAGCAGTACTTC.